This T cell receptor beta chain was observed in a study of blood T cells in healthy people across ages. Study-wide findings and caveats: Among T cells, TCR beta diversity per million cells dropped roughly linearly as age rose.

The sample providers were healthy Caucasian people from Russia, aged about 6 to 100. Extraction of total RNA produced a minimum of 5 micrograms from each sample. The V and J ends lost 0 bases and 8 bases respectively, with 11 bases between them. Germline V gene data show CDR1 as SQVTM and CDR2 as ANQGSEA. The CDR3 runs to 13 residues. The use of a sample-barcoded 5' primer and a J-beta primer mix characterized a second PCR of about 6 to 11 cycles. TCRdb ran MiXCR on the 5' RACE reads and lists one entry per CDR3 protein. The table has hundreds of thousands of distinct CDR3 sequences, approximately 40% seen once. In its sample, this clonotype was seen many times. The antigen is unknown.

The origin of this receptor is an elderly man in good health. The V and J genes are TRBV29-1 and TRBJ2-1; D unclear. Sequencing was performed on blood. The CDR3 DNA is TGCAGCGTTGAAGATGCCAGAATCGATGAGCAGTTCTTC. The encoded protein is CSVEDARIDEQFF.